This TCR beta chain was recorded in a study of response to subunit inactivated influenza vaccine. This clonotype was counted many times. Its antigen remains unknown. Germline V gives CDR1 MDHEN, CDR2 SYDVKM. J gave up 4 bases and V 3 bases, and 6 bases lay outside the gene matches. The CDR3 is 14 residues long. General study points: T cells newly recruited by each seasonal influenza vaccination are few, the authors suggested.

MiXCR, applied by TCRdb to the RT-PCR reads, yields one record per CDR3 protein. Among hundreds of thousands of distinct CDR3 sequences listed, 14% were seen once. V and J are TRBV28 and TRBJ2-7, with 7 bases identical to TRBD2. Specimen: PBMCs from blood, collected less than 15 days before vaccination. This clonotype originated in a man in his fifties or sixties who received an inactivated influenza vaccine. CDR3 region: CASSFSSGLYEQYF. The CDR3 coding sequence is TGTGCCAGCAGTTTTTCTAGCGGATTATACGAGCAGTACTTC.